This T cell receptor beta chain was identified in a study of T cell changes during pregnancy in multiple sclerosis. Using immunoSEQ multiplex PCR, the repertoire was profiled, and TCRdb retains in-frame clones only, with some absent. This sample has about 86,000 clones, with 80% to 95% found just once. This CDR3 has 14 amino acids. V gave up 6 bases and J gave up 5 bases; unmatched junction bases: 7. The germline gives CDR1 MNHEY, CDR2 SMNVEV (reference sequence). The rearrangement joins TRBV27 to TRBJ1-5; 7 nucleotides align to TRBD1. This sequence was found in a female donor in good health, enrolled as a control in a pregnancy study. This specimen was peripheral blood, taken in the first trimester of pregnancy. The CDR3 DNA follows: TGTGCCAGCAGAGATACAGGGGCAGATCAGCCCCAGCATTTT. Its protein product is CASRDTGADQPQHF.